This T cell receptor beta chain is from a study of blood T cells in healthy people across ages. This CDR3 comprises 14 residues. CDR1 is MDHEN and CDR2 is SYDVKM in the germline V gene. Sample-barcoded 5' priming and a J-beta primer mix drove a second PCR of roughly 6 to 12 cycles. A single record per CDR3 protein comes from TCRdb applying MiXCR to the 5' RACE reads. The sample includes 650,000 or so distinct CDR3 sequences, about 50% of them seen just once. The sequencing sample was made of blood. The clonotype originates from a woman at least 80 years old in good health. The rearrangement uses TRBV28 and TRBJ2-7; TRBD2 is a possible D gene (6 bases). The J call could be wrong; TRBJ2-5 is a better fit for the DNA end. Here the CDR3 DNA reads TGTGCCAGCAGTTGGGGGGATTCGCGGAAGACCCAGTACTTC. The encoded protein is CASSWGDSRKTQYF.